Included here is one T cell receptor beta chain sequence, with context. Together with a sample-barcoded 5' primer, a J-beta primer mix was included in a second PCR lasting about 7 to 12 cycles. At least 3 million CDR3-containing paired-end reads were obtained per sample. TCRdb reprocessed the 5' RACE reads via MiXCR and lists one record per CDR3 protein. The sample lists about 1,000,000 distinct CDR3 sequences; more than 35% were seen once. CDR1 MDHEN and CDR2 SYDVKM come from the germline V gene. This CDR3 region has 15 residues. Trimming pared 3 bases from V and 3 bases from J, leaving 12 bases between. This sample was included in a study of blood T cells in healthy people across ages.

This chain links TRBV28 with TRBJ2-4; D possibly corresponds to TRBD1 (6 bases). The sequenced sample was blood. The sequence was collected from a woman aged 55-75 years in good health. The CDR3 region is CASSFQGPSKNIQYF. The CDR3 DNA is TGTGCCAGCAGTTTTCAGGGGCCCAGCAAAAACATTCAGTACTTC.